Listed here are 18 T cell receptor beta chains from one sample, sequenced in a study of beta chain features in type 1 diabetes. General study findings and limits: The study found moderately but significantly shorter TCRB CDR3s in all four CD4+ subsets of Type 1 diabetes patients.

These TCRs are of unknown antigen specificity. The isolated RNA, all of it, was reverse transcribed, so expressed TCRB transcripts were what got sequenced. Measured with immunoSEQ multiplex PCR; TCRdb has only the in-frame clones, and not every one. There are 600,000 or so clones in the sample; roughly an eighth occur only once, and more than 0.095% lies in the top ten. Material: naive CD4+ T cells from blood. Receptors were obtained from a man younger than 45 with type 1 diabetes.

The chain joins TRBV4-2 to TRBJ1-2; possible D gene TRBD1, 5 bases. CDR1 is LGHNA, CDR2 YNFKEQ, per germline. CDR3 size: 14 residues. Trimming shortened V by 0 bases and J by 5 bases, and 10 bases separated the two germline ends. The CDR3 reads CASSQDRVEYGYTF. The CDR3 DNA reads TGTGCCAGCAGCCAAGACAGGGTCGAATATGGCTACACCTTC.

Only a few counts were recorded for this clone. The chain has TRBV4-3 and TRBJ2-3; 10 bases are a match to TRBD1. This CDR3 region has 18 residues. The V and J ends lost 0 bases and 2 bases, in that order; junction bases with no gene match: 8. Germline assignment: CDR1 LGHNA and CDR2 YSLEER. CDR3 protein: CASSQDPRQGAYTDTQYF. In nucleotides, the CDR3 is TGCGCCAGCAGCCAAGACCCACGACAGGGGGCTTACACAGATACGCAGTATTTT.

The chain recombines TRBV7-8 with TRBJ2-7, with 10 bases aligning to TRBD1. This CDR3 is built from 14 residues. Germline lookup yields CDR1 SGHVS and CDR2 FQNEAQ. The junction had 7 bases not matched to a gene; V was cut back by 6 bases and J by 5 bases. The CDR3 loop is CASRDRDRGNEQYF. In DNA, the CDR3 is TGTGCCAGCAGAGACCGGGACAGGGGAAACGAGCAGTACTTC.

The rearrangement links TRBV29-1 to TRBJ2-5; D may correspond to TRBD1 or TRBD2 (6 bases each). Germline CDR1 is SQVTM and CDR2 is ANQGSEA. Trimming removed 5 bases at V and 5 bases at J, with 18 bases between. CDR3 size: 14 residues. CDR3 sequence: CSVSRGPNTETQYF. The CDR3 nucleotides are TGCAGCGTTTCCCGGGGGCCAAATACTGAGACCCAGTACTTC.

The sample holds a few counts of this clone. The chain is built from TRBV5-1 and TRBJ1-4, with D possibly being TRBD1 (6 bases). V was pared by 2 bases and J by 8 bases, with 16 bases between. CDR1 is SGHRS and CDR2 is YFSETQ in the germline V gene. This CDR3 contains 15 residues. DNA of the CDR3: TGCGCCAGCAGCTTACGGGGGGCGATAGGCGAAAAACTGTTTTTT. It translates to CASSLRGAIGEKLFF.

This chain links TRBV9 with TRBJ2-3; 8 bases are a match to TRBD1. Germline CDR1 reads SGDLS; CDR2 reads YYNGEE. There are 14 residues in the CDR3. The V and J ends lost 4 bases and 6 bases, in that order; junction bases with no gene match: 7. This chain's CDR3 is CASSLRTGWDTQYF. The CDR3 DNA reads TGTGCCAGCAGCCTAAGGACAGGGTGGGATACGCAGTATTTT.

Comments on this clone: Other DNA sequences in this sample translate to the same CDR3. V and J are TRBV18 and TRBJ2-5, with D maybe TRBD1 (6 bases). Trimming left V 2 bases short and J 2 bases short, with 6 bases between. Per germline, CDR1 KGHSH and CDR2 LQKENI. The length of the CDR3 is 13 residues. CDR3 DNA sequence: TGTGCCAGCTCACCAGGGACACAAGAGACCCAGTACTTC. It is translated as CASSPGTQETQYF.

The chain carries TRBV12-5 and TRBJ2-3, with TRBD2 matching over 9 bases. The J segment lost 6 bases and the V segment lost 2 bases, leaving 6 bases of the junction unmatched. Germline CDR1 LGHNT, CDR2 FRNRAP. The CDR3 contains 15 residues. CDR3 in amino acids: CASGLSLAGRDTQYF. CDR3 DNA sequence: TGTGCTAGTGGTTTGAGCCTAGCGGGGAGGGATACGCAGTATTTT.

The chain links TRBV7-2 to TRBJ2-1, with 8 bases identical to TRBD1. Germline values: CDR1 SGHTA, CDR2 FQGNSA. The CDR3 loop spans 14 amino acids. V trimming: 6 bases; J trimming: 9 bases; junction bases outside the gene matches: 10. This CDR3 reads CASRNRGSQSEQFF. For the CDR3, the DNA is TGTGCCAGCAGGAACAGGGGGTCACAGAGTGAGCAGTTCTTC.

This sequence joins TRBV2 and TRBJ2-3, with TRBD2 matching 10 bases. This CDR3 contains 16 residues. Losses at the gene ends were 5 bases for V and 1 base for J; bases not matched to a gene: 6. Germline-derived CDR1 and CDR2 are SNHLY and FYNNEI. The CDR3 here is CASSSLGTSGTDTQYF. The CDR3 DNA sequence: TGTGCCAGCAGTTCCCTGGGGACTAGCGGCACAGATACGCAGTATTTT.

This clone was found a few times. The rearrangement uses TRBV15 and TRBJ1-2, with 7 bases that match TRBD1. J gave up 4 bases and V 3 bases, and 2 bases lay outside the gene matches. CDR3 length: 13 amino acids. Germline CDR1 LNHNV, CDR2 YYDKDF (reference sequence). In DNA form, the CDR3 reads TGTGCCACCAGCAGGGACAGGACCTATGGCTACACCTTC. Protein: CATSRDRTYGYTF.

This clone has more than one count but fewer than ten. V is TRBV2 and J is TRBJ2-3; 10 positions agree with TRBD2. V dropped 6 bases and J dropped 2; count of bases not matched to a gene: 5. This CDR3 is built from 15 residues. Germline V lookup: CDR1 SNHLY, CDR2 FYNNEI. CDR3 coding DNA: TGTGCCAGCAGACCCAGCGGGGGGGCCACAGATACGCAGTATTTT. Residues: CASRPSGGATDTQYF.

As regards this clone: Other DNA sequences in this specimen translate into the identical CDR3. The rearrangement joins TRBV7-9 to TRBJ1-5, with 7 bases matching TRBD1. The ends lost 4 bases at V and 4 bases at J; junction bases unmatched: 1. The CDR3 has 13 residues. Germline CDR1 SEHNR, CDR2 FQNEAQ (reference sequence). The CDR3 nucleotides are TGTGCCAGCAGCTCACAGGGGAATCAGCCCCAGCATTTT. Residues: CASSSQGNQPQHF.

V and J are TRBV6-6 and TRBJ2-3; 7 positions agree with TRBD2. The length of the CDR3 is 13 residues. The trim removed 5 bases at V and 4 bases at J, leaving 3 bases unmatched. Germline loops: CDR1 MNHNY, CDR2 SVGAGI (reference sequence). Written as DNA, the CDR3 is TGTGCCAGCAGTCCCGCGGGGGCAGATACGCAGTATTTT. This encodes CASSPAGADTQYF.

The DNA for the CDR3 is TGTGCCAGCAACCCTGGGGGGTACAATGAGCAGTTCTTC. Protein product: CASNPGGYNEQFF. The rearrangement links TRBV5-4 to TRBJ2-1; possible D gene TRBD2, 6 bases. The germline V and J ends were trimmed by 6 bases and 4 bases, with 11 bases remaining between them. The CDR3 runs 13 residues. From germline, CDR1 is SGHNT and CDR2 YYREEE (reference sequence).

This clone occurred a few times. The V and J genes are TRBV19 and TRBJ2-1; 7 bases fit TRBD2. Germline assignment: CDR1 LNHDA and CDR2 SQIVND (reference sequence). The CDR3 length is 13 residues. V shed 6 bases and J 6 bases; nucleotides not matched to a gene: 5. The CDR3 region is CASRFLAGNEQFF. In nucleotides, the CDR3 is TGTGCCAGTAGGTTTTTAGCGGGCAATGAGCAGTTCTTC.

CDR3 DNA: TGTGCCAGCAGGGGTGGAACAGGCCCCCATCAGCCCCAGCATTTT. Amino acid sequence: CASRGGTGPHQPQHF. The J gene is TRBJ1-5, the V gene TRBV2, with a tentative D call TRBD1 (5 bases). Germline values: CDR1 SNHLY, CDR2 FYNNEI. Trimming cost V 6 bases and J 5 bases, with 17 bases left between them. The CDR3 contains 15 residues.

This sequence joins TRBV4-3 and TRBJ1-5; D gene uncertain. The CDR3 runs 13 residues. V dropped 4 bases and J dropped 6 bases, with 10 bases sitting between them. The V gene's germline CDR1 is LGHNA and CDR2 YSLEER. The CDR3 DNA follows: TGCGCCAGCAGCCCGGCGGGGAGTCAGCCCCAGCATTTT. Protein: CASSPAGSQPQHF.